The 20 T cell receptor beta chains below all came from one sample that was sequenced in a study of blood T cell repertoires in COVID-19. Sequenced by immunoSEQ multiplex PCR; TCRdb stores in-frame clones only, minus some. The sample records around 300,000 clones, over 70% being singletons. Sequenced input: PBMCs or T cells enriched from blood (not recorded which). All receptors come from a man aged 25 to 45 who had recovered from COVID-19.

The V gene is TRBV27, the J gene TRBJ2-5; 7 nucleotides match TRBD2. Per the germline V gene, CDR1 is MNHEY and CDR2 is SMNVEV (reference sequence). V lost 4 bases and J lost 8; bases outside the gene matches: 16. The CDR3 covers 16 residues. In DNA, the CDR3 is TGTGCCAGCAGTTCCTACCCCGGACTAGGGACCTCCACCCAGTACTTC. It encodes CASSSYPGLGTSTQYF.

The CDR3 loop is CASSSGGTSGGAGELFF. CDR3 sequence (DNA): TGTGCCAGCAGCTCCGGCGGGACTAGCGGGGGTGCCGGGGAGCTGTTTTTT. The chain is built from TRBV7-3 and TRBJ2-2; 14 bases agree with TRBD2. The CDR3 consists of 17 residues. From germline, CDR1 is SGHTA and CDR2 FQGTGA. V trimming: 4 bases; J trimming: 6 bases; junction bases outside the gene matches: 7.

The DNA of the CDR3 is TGTGCCAGCAGCCACGGCCTCCGGGACAGGGTTCACGAGCAGTACTTC. Its protein product is CASSHGLRDRVHEQYF. The V call is TRBV4-2, the J call TRBJ2-7; 9 positions match TRBD1. The CDR3 extends over 16 amino acids. The V and J ends lost 3 bases and 5 bases, in that order; junction bases with no gene match: 11. Germline values: CDR1 LGHNA, CDR2 YNFKEQ.

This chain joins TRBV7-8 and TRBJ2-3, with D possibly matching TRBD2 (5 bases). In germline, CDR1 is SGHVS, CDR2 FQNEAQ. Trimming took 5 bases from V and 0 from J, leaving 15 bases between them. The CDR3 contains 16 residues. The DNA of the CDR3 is TGTGCCAGCAGCCCTTGGGTACGGGGTAGCACAGATACGCAGTATTTT. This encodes CASSPWVRGSTDTQYF.

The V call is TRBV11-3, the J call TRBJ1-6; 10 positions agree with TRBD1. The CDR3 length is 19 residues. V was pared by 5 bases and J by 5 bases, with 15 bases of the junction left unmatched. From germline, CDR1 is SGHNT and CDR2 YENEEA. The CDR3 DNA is TGTGCCAGCAGCATAAGACAGGGGGCGAGTGAGGGGAATAATTCACCCCTCCACTTT. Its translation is CASSIRQGASEGNNSPLHF.

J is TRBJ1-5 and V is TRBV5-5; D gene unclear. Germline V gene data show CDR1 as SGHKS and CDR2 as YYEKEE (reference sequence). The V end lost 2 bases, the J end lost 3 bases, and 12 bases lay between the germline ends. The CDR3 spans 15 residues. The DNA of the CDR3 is TGTGCCAGCAGCTTATCCCCCGGGATCAATCAGCCCCAGCATTTT. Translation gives CASSLSPGINQPQHF.

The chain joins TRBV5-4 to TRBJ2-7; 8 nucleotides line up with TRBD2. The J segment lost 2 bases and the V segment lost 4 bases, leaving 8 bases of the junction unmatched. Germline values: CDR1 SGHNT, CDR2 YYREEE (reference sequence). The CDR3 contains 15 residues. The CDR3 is CASSRSGGLAYEQYF. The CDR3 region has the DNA TGTGCCAGCAGCCGGAGCGGGGGCCTAGCCTACGAGCAGTACTTC.

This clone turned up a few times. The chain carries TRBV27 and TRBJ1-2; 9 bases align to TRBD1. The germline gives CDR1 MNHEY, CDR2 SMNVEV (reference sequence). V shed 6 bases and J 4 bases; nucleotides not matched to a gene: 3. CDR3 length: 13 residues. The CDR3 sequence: CASRGQGVYGYTF. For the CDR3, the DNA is TGTGCCAGCAGGGGACAGGGAGTCTATGGCTACACCTTC.

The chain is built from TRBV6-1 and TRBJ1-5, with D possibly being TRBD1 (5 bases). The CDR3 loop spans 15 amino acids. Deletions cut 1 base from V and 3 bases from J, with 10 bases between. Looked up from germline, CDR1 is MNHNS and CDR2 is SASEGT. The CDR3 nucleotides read TGTGCCAGCAGTGAAGTTAAAGGGGACAATCAGCCCCAGCATTTT. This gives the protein CASSEVKGDNQPQHF.

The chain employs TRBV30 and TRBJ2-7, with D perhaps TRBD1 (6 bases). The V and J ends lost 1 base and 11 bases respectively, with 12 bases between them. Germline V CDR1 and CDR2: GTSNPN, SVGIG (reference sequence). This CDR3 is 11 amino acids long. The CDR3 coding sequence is TGTGCCTGGAGTGGAGGGACACAGGAGTACTTC. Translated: CAWSGGTQEYF.

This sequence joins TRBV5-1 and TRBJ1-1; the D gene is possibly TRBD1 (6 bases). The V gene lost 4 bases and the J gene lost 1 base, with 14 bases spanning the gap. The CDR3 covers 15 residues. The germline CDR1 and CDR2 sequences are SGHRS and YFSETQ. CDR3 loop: CASSRRDKGNTEAFF. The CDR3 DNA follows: TGCGCCAGCAGCCGCCGGGACAAAGGGAACACTGAAGCTTTCTTT.

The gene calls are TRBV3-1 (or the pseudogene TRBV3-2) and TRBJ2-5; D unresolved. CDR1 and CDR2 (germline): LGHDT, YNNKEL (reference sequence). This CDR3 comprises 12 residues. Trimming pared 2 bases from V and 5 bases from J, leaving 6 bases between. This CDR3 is CASSQTRETQYF. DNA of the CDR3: TGTGCCAGCAGCCAAACTCGGGAGACCCAGTACTTC.

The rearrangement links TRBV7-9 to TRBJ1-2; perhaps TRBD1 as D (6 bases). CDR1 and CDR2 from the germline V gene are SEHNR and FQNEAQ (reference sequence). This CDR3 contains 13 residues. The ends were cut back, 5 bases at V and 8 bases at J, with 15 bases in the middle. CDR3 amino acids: CASSRGAEWGYTF. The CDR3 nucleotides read TGTGCCAGCAGCAGGGGGGCAGAATGGGGCTACACCTTC.

The CDR3 region has the DNA TGTGCCAGCAGCAACATCAGAGACAGCGAGCTAATGCGCGAGCAGTACTTC. Its protein is CASSNIRDSELMREQYF. The chain couples TRBV21-1 to TRBJ2-7; the table's D call, TRBD1, has no DNA check behind it. TRBV21-1 corresponds to a pseudogene. This CDR3 contains 17 residues.

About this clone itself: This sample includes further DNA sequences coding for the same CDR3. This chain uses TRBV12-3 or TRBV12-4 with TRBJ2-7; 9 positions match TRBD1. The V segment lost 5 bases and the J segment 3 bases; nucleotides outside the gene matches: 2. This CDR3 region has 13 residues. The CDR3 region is CASSPGQGYEQYF. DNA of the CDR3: TGTGCCAGCAGTCCGGGACAGGGCTACGAGCAGTACTTC.

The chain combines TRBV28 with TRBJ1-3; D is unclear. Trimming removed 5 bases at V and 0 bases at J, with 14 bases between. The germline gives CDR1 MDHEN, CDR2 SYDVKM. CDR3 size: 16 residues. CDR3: CASSLYTQSSGNTIYF. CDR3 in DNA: TGTGCCAGCAGTCTGTATACCCAGTCCTCTGGAAACACCATATATTTT.

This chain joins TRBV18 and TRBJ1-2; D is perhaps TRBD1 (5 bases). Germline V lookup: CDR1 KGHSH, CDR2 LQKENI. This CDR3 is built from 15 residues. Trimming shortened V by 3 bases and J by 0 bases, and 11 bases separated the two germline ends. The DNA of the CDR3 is TGTGCCAGCTCACCTAGAGACAGTACTAACTATGGCTACACCTTC. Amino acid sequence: CASSPRDSTNYGYTF.

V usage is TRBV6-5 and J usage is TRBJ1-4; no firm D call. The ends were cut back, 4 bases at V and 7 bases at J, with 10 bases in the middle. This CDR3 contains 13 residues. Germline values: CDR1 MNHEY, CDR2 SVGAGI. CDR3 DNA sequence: TGTGCCAGCAGTTTGACTCGCGGTGAAAAACTGTTTTTT. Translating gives CASSLTRGEKLFF.

CDR3 residues: CASSQGGESNQPQHF. The CDR3 DNA sequence: TGTGCCAGCAGCCAAGGGGGGGAGAGCAATCAGCCCCAGCATTTT. The rearrangement uses TRBV3-1 (or the pseudogene TRBV3-2) and TRBJ1-5; D might be TRBD1 (5 bases). V was clipped by 1 base and J by 1 base, with 8 bases between them. The CDR3 has 15 amino acids. The V gene's germline CDR1 is LGHDT and CDR2 YNNKEL (reference sequence).

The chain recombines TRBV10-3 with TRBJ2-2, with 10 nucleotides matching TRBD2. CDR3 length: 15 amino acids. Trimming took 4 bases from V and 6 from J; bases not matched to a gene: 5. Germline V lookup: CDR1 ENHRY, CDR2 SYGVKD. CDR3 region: CAISGSSGGSGELFF. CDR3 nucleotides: TGTGCCATCAGTGGGAGTAGCGGGGGGTCCGGGGAGCTGTTTTTT.